The next 4 T cell receptor beta chains were all read from a single sample in a study of T cells after yellow fever vaccination. TCRdb analysed the 5' RACE reads with MiXCR anew, one entry per CDR3 protein. The table has about 330,000 distinct CDR3 sequences, over 3.5% seen once. The sequencing here drew on PBMCs, taken 5 days after the yellow fever booster vaccination. The receptors here all came from a man aged 18 to 29 who received the YFV17D yellow fever vaccine.

This clonotype showed up just a few times. The chain employs TRBV25-1 and TRBJ2-7; TRBD2 aligns across 10 bases. The CDR3 is 16 amino acids. Germline loops: CDR1 MGHDK, CDR2 SYGVNS. Trimming took 2 bases from V and 3 from J; bases not matched to a gene: 7. CDR3 amino acids: CASSEEFLAGDYEQYF. CDR3 nucleotides: TGTGCCAGCAGTGAAGAGTTCCTAGCGGGGGACTACGAGCAGTACTTC.

This clonotype was detected many times. The chain employs TRBV7-6 and TRBJ2-1; a weak D match, TRBD1 (5 bases). The germline CDR1 and CDR2 sequences are SGHVS and FNYEAQ. There are 13 residues in the CDR3. Trimming took off 0 bases at V and 12 bases at J, with 12 bases between the two ends. CDR3 DNA: TGTGCCAGCAGCTTAGCCCAGGGTAGCCTGCAGTTCTTC. It yields the protein CASSLAQGSLQFF.

This clonotype was counted only a few times. This chain uses TRBV19 with TRBJ1-2; D is possibly TRBD1 (5 bases). Trimming took 8 bases from V and 4 from J, leaving 17 bases between them. The CDR3 runs 14 residues. Per the germline V gene, CDR1 is LNHDA and CDR2 is SQIVND (reference sequence). CDR3 protein: CASGGTTAFYGYTF. In DNA form, the CDR3 reads TGTGCCAGTGGCGGGACGACGGCCTTCTATGGCTACACCTTC. The whole variable domain, filled in from reference TRBV19 and TRBJ1-2, reads DGGITQSPKYLFRKEGQNVTLSCEQNLNHDAMYWYRQDPGQGLRLIYYSQIVNDFQKGDIAEGYSVSREKKESFPLTVTSAQKNPTAFYLCASGGTTAFYGYTFGSGTRLTVV.

The chain recombines TRBV19 with TRBJ1-1, with D possibly TRBD1 on 5 matching bases. Trimming shortened V by 2 bases and J by 2 bases, and 12 bases separated the two germline ends. This CDR3 contains 15 residues. CDR1 and CDR2 from the germline V gene are LNHDA and SQIVND (reference sequence). CDR3 sequence: CASSINHRLNTEAFF. As DNA, the CDR3 is TGTGCCAGTAGTATAAATCACAGGCTCAACACTGAAGCTTTCTTT.